This TCR beta chain was found in a study of lymphopenia after photon versus proton radiotherapy. Study-level points and caveats: Survival link was tested only in deceased patients; proton benefit remains a possibility. Post-nadir diversity loss with photons came from oligoclonal expansion, particularly CD8+ Temra cells. Under photons, naive T cells and diversity fell while effector/memory populations rose.

Looked up from germline, CDR1 is LNHDA and CDR2 is SQIVND (reference sequence). V was pared by 6 bases and J by 6 bases, with 11 bases of the junction left unmatched. The CDR3 spans 14 residues. Turning to this clone: Antigen specificity is unknown.

Sequenced by immunoSEQ multiplex PCR; TCRdb stores in-frame clones only, minus some. The profile shows 150,000 to 200,000 clones, approximately 90% of them singletons. The starting material was peripheral blood, obtained from a patient treated with photon-based radiotherapy. This chain uses TRBV19 with TRBJ2-7; TRBD1 matches 7 bases. The origin of this receptor is a man aged 50 to 59 with gastric cancer. The CDR3 coding sequence is TGTGCCAGTAGCGGGACAGCCCCAAGCGGCGAGCAGTACTTC. This codes for CASSGTAPSGEQYF.